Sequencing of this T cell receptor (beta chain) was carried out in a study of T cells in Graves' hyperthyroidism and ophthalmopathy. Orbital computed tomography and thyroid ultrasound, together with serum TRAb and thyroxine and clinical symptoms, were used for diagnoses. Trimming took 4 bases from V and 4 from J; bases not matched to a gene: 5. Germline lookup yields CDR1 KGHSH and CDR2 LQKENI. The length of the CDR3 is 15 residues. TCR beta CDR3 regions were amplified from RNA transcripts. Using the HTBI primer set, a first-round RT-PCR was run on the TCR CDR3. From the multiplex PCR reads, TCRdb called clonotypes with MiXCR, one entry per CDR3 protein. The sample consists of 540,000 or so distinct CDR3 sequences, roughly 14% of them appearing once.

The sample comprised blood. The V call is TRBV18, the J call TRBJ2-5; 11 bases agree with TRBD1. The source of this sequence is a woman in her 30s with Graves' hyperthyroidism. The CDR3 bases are TGTGCCAGCTCACGAACGGACAGGGGGCGAGAGACCCAGTACTTC. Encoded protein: CASSRTDRGRETQYF. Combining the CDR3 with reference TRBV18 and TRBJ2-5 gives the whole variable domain NAGVMQNPRHLVRRRGQEARLRCSPMKGHSHVYWYRQLPEEGLKFMVYLQKENIIDESGMPKERFSAEFPKEGPSILRIQQVVRGDSAAYFCASSRTDRGRETQYFGPGTRLLVL.